These 27 T cell receptor beta chains were sequenced from one sample in a study of CD8 T cells in Susac syndrome. cDNA came from roughly 0.5 to 1 ug RNA primed by random hexamers. TCRdb called the immunoSEQ multiplex PCR reads again in MiXCR, with one record for every CDR3 protein. The top ten clones hold about 0.29% of a sample with 95,000 to 150,000 distinct CDR3 sequences, about 94% of them seen once. Sequenced material: CD8+ T cells from PBMCs. Receptor source: a human donor with Susac syndrome.

This rearrangement joins TRBV15 to TRBJ1-4; D unclear. The germline V gene encodes CDR1 LNHNV and CDR2 YYDKDF (reference sequence). This CDR3 has 14 amino acids. V lost 5 bases and J 8 bases, leaving 15 bases between the germline ends. CDR3 protein: CATSSLRTWEKLFF. In nucleotides, the CDR3 is TGTGCCACCAGCTCCCTACGGACGTGGGAAAAACTGTTTTTT. Combining the CDR3 with reference TRBV15 and TRBJ1-4 gives the whole variable domain DAMVIQNPRYQVTQFGKPVTLSCSQTLNHNVMYWYQQKSSQAPKLLFHYYDKDFNNEADTPDNFQSRRPNTSFCFLDIRSPGLGDTAMYLCATSSLRTWEKLFFGSGTQLSVL.

The chain has TRBV13 and TRBJ2-7, with TRBD2 matching over 8 bases. The CDR3 is 15 amino acids. V lost 1 base to trimming and J lost 5 bases; unmatched junction nucleotides: 7. Germline loops: CDR1 PRHDT, CDR2 FYEKMQ (reference sequence). As DNA, the CDR3 is TGTGCCAGCAGCTTAGATGGGCGGGGGGCCCACGAGCAGTACTTC. Translation gives CASSLDGRGAHEQYF.

This clonotype was seen a handful of times. The chain has TRBV29-1 and TRBJ1-1; D uncertain. Germline loops: CDR1 SQVTM, CDR2 ANQGSEA. This CDR3 region has 11 residues. V lost 4 bases and J 0 bases, leaving 3 bases between the germline ends. CDR3 region: CSVVLNTEAFF. Here the CDR3 DNA reads TGCAGCGTTGTCCTGAACACTGAAGCTTTCTTT.

CDR3 residues: CASSLGGFSPLHF. Here the CDR3 DNA reads TGTGCCAGCAGCTTAGGGGGGTTCTCACCCCTCCACTTT. This rearrangement joins TRBV11-2 to TRBJ1-6, with D tentatively TRBD1 (5 bases). Germline-derived CDR1 and CDR2 are SGHAT and FQNNGV. The ends were cut back, 1 base at V and 10 bases at J, with 8 bases in the middle. CDR3 length: 13 amino acids.

V gene TRBV9 combines with J gene TRBJ1-1; D is unresolved. This CDR3 spans 14 amino acids. Trimming removed 0 bases from V and 1 base from J, with 7 bases in between. Germline values: CDR1 SGDLS, CDR2 YYNGEE. CDR3 nucleotides: TGTGCCAGCAGCGTAGGGCTACCGAACACTGAAGCTTTCTTT. Encoded protein: CASSVGLPNTEAFF.

Written as DNA, the CDR3 is TGCAGTGCTAGAGATGTAGGGACGGACACCGGGGAGCTGTTTTTT. It yields the protein CSARDVGTDTGELFF. The chain uses TRBV20-1 and TRBJ2-2; D tentatively fits TRBD1 or TRBD2 (5 bases each). With 0 bases removed from V and 3 bases from J, the gap between germline ends came to 11 bases. CDR3 length: 15 amino acids. CDR1 and CDR2 from the germline V gene are DFQATT and SNEGSKA (reference sequence).

The genes are TRBV12-3 or TRBV12-4 and TRBJ1-2; no reliable D call. CDR3 size: 11 residues. With 5 bases removed from V and 8 bases from J, the gap between germline ends came to 9 bases. The CDR3 spells CASSLLRGYTF. CDR3 nucleotide sequence: TGTGCCAGCAGTCTCTTACGGGGCTACACCTTC.

The chain joins TRBV3-1 to TRBJ1-5, with a tentative D call TRBD1 (5 bases). Trimming removed 0 bases at V and 5 bases at J, with 14 bases between. CDR1 and CDR2 from the germline V gene are LGHDT and YNNKEL (reference sequence). The CDR3 is 16 amino acids. In DNA form, the CDR3 reads TGTGCCAGCAGCCAAGATCTAGGGGATGGAGATCAGCCCCAGCATTTT. As protein: CASSQDLGDGDQPQHF.

The chain uses TRBV20-1 and TRBJ2-5; D may be TRBD1 (6 bases). V shed 3 bases and J shed 2 bases, with 10 bases lying between them. The CDR3 contains 13 residues. Germline values: CDR1 DFQATT, CDR2 SNEGSKA (reference sequence). The CDR3 protein is CSASDGQQETQYF. CDR3 nucleotides: TGCAGTGCTAGTGATGGACAGCAAGAGACCCAGTACTTC.

The chain recombines TRBV11-2 with TRBJ2-1; 14 bases line up with TRBD2. This CDR3 comprises 17 residues. With 4 bases clipped from V and 7 bases from J, the junction kept 9 bases outside the gene matches. Looked up from germline, CDR1 is SGHAT and CDR2 is FQNNGV. The CDR3 loop is CASSSRLAGGPGNEQFF. The CDR3 DNA follows: TGTGCCAGCAGCTCCCGACTAGCGGGGGGGCCTGGGAATGAGCAGTTCTTC.

The rearrangement joins TRBV6-2 or TRBV6-3 to TRBJ2-7; TRBD1 is a possible D gene (5 bases). CDR3 length equals 14 residues. Per germline, CDR1 MNHEY and CDR2 SVGEGT. Trimming took off 6 bases at V and 10 bases at J, with 22 bases between the two ends. CDR3 bases: TGTGCCAGCAGGTCACAGGCTACTCCGATGGAACAGTACTTC. It specifies CASRSQATPMEQYF.

The CDR3 nucleotides are TGTGCCAGCAGTGAATGGGGGAGTGGAGATGAGCAGTTCTTC. Amino acids: CASSEWGSGDEQFF. This sequence joins TRBV25-1 and TRBJ2-1; D tentatively reads TRBD1 or TRBD2 (5 bases each). The CDR3 totals 14 residues. Trimming pared 1 base from V and 8 bases from J, leaving 12 bases between. Germline CDR1 is MGHDK and CDR2 is SYGVNS.

This clonotype was counted a single time. This chain uses TRBV11-2 with TRBJ2-7; TRBD2 might be the D (6 bases). Deletions cut 5 bases from V and 5 bases from J, with 13 bases between. Germline CDR1 SGHAT, CDR2 FQNNGV. CDR3 length: 13 residues. CDR3 loop: CASSHGGQNEQYF. CDR3 DNA: TGTGCCAGCAGCCACGGAGGGCAGAACGAGCAGTACTTC.

The rearrangement joins TRBV29-1 to TRBJ1-2; D is unclear. CDR3 length: 10 amino acids. Germline CDR1 and CDR2: SQVTM and ANQGSEA. Trimming pared 7 bases from V and 8 bases from J, leaving 11 bases between. CDR3 protein: CSAASAGYTF. CDR3 nucleotides: TGCAGCGCCGCCTCTGCAGGCTACACCTTC. The whole variable domain, remainder taken from reference TRBV29-1 and TRBJ1-2, is SAVISQKPSRDICQRGTSLTIQCQVDSQVTMMFWYRQQPGQSLTLIATANQGSEATYESGFVIDKFPISRPNLTFSTLTVSNMSPEDSSIYLCSAASAGYTFGSGTRLTVV.

The J gene is TRBJ2-5, the V gene TRBV6-5, with D hard to call. From germline, CDR1 is MNHEY and CDR2 SVGAGI. Between the trimmed V and J ends, which lost 7 bases and 7 bases, there was a span of 16 bases. The CDR3 loop spans 13 amino acids. The CDR3 is CASMEGPVRTQYF. The CDR3 coding sequence is TGTGCCAGCATGGAAGGGCCCGTGAGGACCCAGTACTTC.

V and J are TRBV19 and TRBJ1-5; the D gene is possibly TRBD1 (5 bases). Germline values: CDR1 LNHDA, CDR2 SQIVND (reference sequence). The germline V and J ends were trimmed by 6 bases and 5 bases, with 11 bases remaining between them. This CDR3 is built from 13 residues. CDR3 sequence: CASRTAGDQPQHF. CDR3 nucleotides: TGTGCCAGTAGAACAGCGGGGGATCAGCCCCAGCATTTT.

The rearrangement uses TRBV29-1 and TRBJ2-7; D is possibly TRBD1 or TRBD2 (5 bases each). Looked up from germline, CDR1 is SQVTM and CDR2 is ANQGSEA. CDR3 length equals 13 residues. V was trimmed by 3 bases and J by 5 bases, leaving 14 bases between them. The CDR3 DNA is TGCAGCGTTGAGGGGGATCACCCCAACGAGCAGTACTTC. Its protein is CSVEGDHPNEQYF.

The V gene is TRBV29-1, the J gene TRBJ1-2, with 8 bases identical to TRBD1. The length of the CDR3 is 16 residues. The trim removed 4 bases at V and 0 bases at J, leaving 10 bases unmatched. Germline V gene data show CDR1 as SQVTM and CDR2 as ANQGSEA. DNA for the CDR3: TGCAGCGTTGCTGGGGGACAGGACAGGCCTAACTATGGCTACACCTTC. Protein sequence: CSVAGGQDRPNYGYTF.

J is TRBJ2-7 and V is TRBV7-6; TRBD1 might be the D (6 bases). This CDR3 region has 13 residues. Germline V gives CDR1 SGHVS, CDR2 FNYEAQ. V was shortened by 4 bases and J by 4 bases, with 11 bases between the two germline ends. CDR3 sequence reads: CASSWRQDYEQYF. CDR3 sequence (DNA): TGTGCCAGCAGCTGGCGACAGGATTACGAGCAGTACTTC.

The chain links TRBV19 to TRBJ2-1; D might be TRBD1 (6 bases). The CDR3 spans 16 residues. Germline V gives CDR1 LNHDA, CDR2 SQIVND (reference sequence). V shed 6 bases and J shed 8 bases, with 23 bases lying between them. Here the CDR3 DNA reads TGTGCCAGTAGCCCGCTTCAGGGGACCCTTGTCCATGAGCAGTTCTTC. Encoded protein: CASSPLQGTLVHEQFF.

The rearrangement links TRBV6-6 to TRBJ2-1; D tentatively fits TRBD1 or TRBD2 (5 bases each). V was trimmed by 8 bases and J by 6 bases, leaving 11 bases between them. The CDR3 has 12 amino acids. Germline V gene lookup returns CDR1 MNHNY and CDR2 SVGAGI (reference sequence). The CDR3 spells CASGGGGNEQFF. The CDR3 bases are TGTGCCAGCGGGGGTGGGGGCAATGAGCAGTTCTTC.

The V call is TRBV18, the J call TRBJ1-5, with 9 bases identical to TRBD1. The junction had 5 bases not matched to a gene; V was cut back by 6 bases and J by 5 bases. The CDR3 is 14 amino acids. CDR1 is KGHSH and CDR2 is LQKENI in the germline V gene. The CDR3 coding sequence is TGTGCCAGCTCGCCCGGACAGGGGTATCAGCCCCAGCATTTT. It specifies CASSPGQGYQPQHF.

The chain couples TRBV11-2 to TRBJ2-5; TRBD2 matches at 8 bases. With V trimmed by 5 bases and J by 2 bases, 10 bases remained unmatched. Germline loops: CDR1 SGHAT, CDR2 FQNNGV. CDR3 length equals 16 residues. The CDR3 sequence: CASSPRLGGGQETQYF. CDR3 sequence (DNA): TGTGCCAGCAGCCCTAGGCTCGGGGGGGGACAAGAGACCCAGTACTTC.

The gene calls are TRBV21-1 and TRBJ1-2; the D segment call TRBD1 is taken from the table without a DNA check. TRBV21-1 is noted as a pseudogene. CDR3 length equals 13 residues. CDR3 bases: TGTGCCAGCAGCAGGGGGCAAAACTATGGCTACACCTTC. This translates into CASSRGQNYGYTF.

The chain combines TRBV5-1 with TRBJ2-1, with unresolved D. The CDR3 length is 14 residues. V lost 1 base and J lost 7, with 12 bases in between. Looked up from germline, CDR1 is SGHRS and CDR2 is YFSETQ. Written as DNA, the CDR3 is TGCGCCAGCAGCTTGCGTGGTGAAGGGAATGAGCAGTTCTTC. This gives the protein CASSLRGEGNEQFF.

This clonotype was counted a single time. The genes are TRBV19 and TRBJ1-2; 8 bases match TRBD1. The CDR3 spans 14 residues. With 8 bases clipped from V and 2 bases from J, the junction kept 7 bases outside the gene matches. Looked up from germline, CDR1 is LNHDA and CDR2 is SQIVND (reference sequence). CDR3 nucleotide sequence: TGTGCCAGTCTCGGGACAGGAAGAAACTATGGCTACACCTTC. Protein: CASLGTGRNYGYTF.

The chain couples TRBV2 to TRBJ1-4, with D uncertain. The CDR3 runs 13 residues. Germline assignment: CDR1 SNHLY and CDR2 FYNNEI. V lost 4 bases to trimming and J lost 7 bases, with 10 bases between them. The CDR3 region is CASSVGSSEKLFF. CDR3 bases: TGTGCCAGCAGTGTTGGAAGTAGTGAAAAACTGTTTTTT.